The clone carrying this T cell receptor beta chain was counted a few times. Its antigen is unidentified. These data are taken from a study of early T cells in non-severe SARS-CoV-2 infection. About the study: Chains were not paired, and sequencing was done on bulk RNA from unsorted whole blood.

V was pared by 3 bases and J by 5 bases, with 19 bases between. CDR3 length equals 16 residues. Germline V gene sequence: CDR1 ENHRY, CDR2 SYGVKD. Whole-study findings and limits: A preference for anti-spike CD8 responses marked VDJdb matching, which missed private and CD4 specificities.

The protocol attached unique molecular identifiers to individual cDNA molecules. Using its own MiXCR run on the 5' RACE reads, TCRdb lists one record per CDR3 protein. This sample has 50,000 to 70,000 distinct CDR3 sequences, with about 15% found just once. The sequence derives from an adult who was a healthcare worker with PCR-confirmed SARS-CoV-2 infection or an uninfected control (not recorded which). The chain has TRBV10-3 and TRBJ2-5, with a weak D call TRBD2 (7 bases). This sample comprised whole blood, obtained at baseline. CDR3 residues: CAISDGSSGGYETQYF. The CDR3 nucleotides are TGTGCCATCAGTGACGGCAGCTCGGGGGGCTACGAGACCCAGTACTTC.